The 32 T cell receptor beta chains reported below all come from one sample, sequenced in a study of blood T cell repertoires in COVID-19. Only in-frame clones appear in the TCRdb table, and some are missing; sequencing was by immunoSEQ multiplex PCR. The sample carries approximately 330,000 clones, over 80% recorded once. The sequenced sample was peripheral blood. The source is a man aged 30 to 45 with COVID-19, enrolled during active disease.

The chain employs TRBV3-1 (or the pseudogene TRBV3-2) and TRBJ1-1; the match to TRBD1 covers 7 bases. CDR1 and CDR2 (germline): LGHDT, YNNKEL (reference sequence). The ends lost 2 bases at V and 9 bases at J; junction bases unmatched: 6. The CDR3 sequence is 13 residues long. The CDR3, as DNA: TGTGCCAGCAGCCAACCACAGGGGCCCCAAGCTTTCTTT. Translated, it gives CASSQPQGPQAFF.

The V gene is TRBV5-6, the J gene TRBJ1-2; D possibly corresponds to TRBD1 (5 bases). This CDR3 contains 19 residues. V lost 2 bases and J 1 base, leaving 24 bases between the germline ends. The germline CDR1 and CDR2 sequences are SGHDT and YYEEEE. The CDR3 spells CASSFGGGTLTDLNYGYTF. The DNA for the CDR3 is TGTGCCAGCAGCTTCGGGGGTGGGACCCTAACAGACCTTAACTATGGCTACACCTTC.

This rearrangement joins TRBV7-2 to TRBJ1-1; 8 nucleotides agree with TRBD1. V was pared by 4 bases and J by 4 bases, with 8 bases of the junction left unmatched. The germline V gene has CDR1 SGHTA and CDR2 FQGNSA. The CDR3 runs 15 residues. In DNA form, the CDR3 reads TGTGCCAGCAGCTCTCCGACAGGGGAACCCACTGAAGCTTTCTTT. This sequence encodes CASSSPTGEPTEAFF.

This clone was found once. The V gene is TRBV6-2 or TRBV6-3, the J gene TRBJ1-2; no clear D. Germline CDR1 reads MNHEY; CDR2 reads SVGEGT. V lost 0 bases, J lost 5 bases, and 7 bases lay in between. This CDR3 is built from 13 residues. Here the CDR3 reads CASSYSLGYGYTF. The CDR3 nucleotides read TGTGCCAGCAGTTACTCCCTAGGTTATGGCTACACCTTC.

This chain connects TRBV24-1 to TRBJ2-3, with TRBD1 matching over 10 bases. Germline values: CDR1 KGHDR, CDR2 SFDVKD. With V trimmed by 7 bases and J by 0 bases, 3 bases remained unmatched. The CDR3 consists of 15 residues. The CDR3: CATSPGQGSTDTQYF. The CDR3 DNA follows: TGTGCCACCAGCCCGGGACAGGGGAGCACAGATACGCAGTATTTT.

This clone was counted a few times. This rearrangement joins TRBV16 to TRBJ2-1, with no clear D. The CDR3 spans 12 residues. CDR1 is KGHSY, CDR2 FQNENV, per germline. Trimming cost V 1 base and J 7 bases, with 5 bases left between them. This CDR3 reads CASSQYGNEQFF. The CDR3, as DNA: TGTGCCAGCAGCCAATACGGGAATGAGCAGTTCTTC.

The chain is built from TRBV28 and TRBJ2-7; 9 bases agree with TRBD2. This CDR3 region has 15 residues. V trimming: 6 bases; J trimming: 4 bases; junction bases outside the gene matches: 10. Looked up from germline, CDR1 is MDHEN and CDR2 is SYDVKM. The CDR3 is CASRLSLGLAYEQYF. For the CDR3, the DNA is TGTGCCAGCAGGTTAAGTTTGGGACTAGCTTACGAGCAGTACTTC.

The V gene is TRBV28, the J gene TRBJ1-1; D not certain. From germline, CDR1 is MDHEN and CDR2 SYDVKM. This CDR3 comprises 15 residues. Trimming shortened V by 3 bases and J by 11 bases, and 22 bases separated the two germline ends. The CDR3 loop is CASSFMQAFAVGAFF. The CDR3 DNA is TGTGCCAGCAGTTTTATGCAGGCCTTTGCCGTTGGGGCTTTCTTT.

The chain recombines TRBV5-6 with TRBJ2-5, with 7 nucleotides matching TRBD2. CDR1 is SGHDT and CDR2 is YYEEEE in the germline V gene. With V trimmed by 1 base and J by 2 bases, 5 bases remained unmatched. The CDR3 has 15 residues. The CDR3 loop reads CASSLLGGSQETQYF. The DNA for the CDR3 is TGTGCCAGCAGCTTGTTGGGGGGGTCTCAAGAGACCCAGTACTTC.

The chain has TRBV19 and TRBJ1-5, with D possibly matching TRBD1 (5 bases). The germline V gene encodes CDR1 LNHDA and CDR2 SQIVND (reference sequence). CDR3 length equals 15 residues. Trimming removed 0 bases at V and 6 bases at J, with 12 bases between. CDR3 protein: CASSIESRGGQPQHF. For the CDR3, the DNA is TGTGCCAGTAGTATAGAGAGCCGGGGGGGTCAGCCCCAGCATTTT.

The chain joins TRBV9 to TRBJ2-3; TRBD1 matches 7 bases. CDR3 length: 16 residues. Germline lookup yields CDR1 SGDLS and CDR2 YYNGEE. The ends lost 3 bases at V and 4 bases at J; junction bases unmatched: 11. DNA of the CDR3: TGTGCCAGCAGCGCCGCACAGGGGCGGTCGGCAGATACGCAGTATTTT. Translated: CASSAAQGRSADTQYF.

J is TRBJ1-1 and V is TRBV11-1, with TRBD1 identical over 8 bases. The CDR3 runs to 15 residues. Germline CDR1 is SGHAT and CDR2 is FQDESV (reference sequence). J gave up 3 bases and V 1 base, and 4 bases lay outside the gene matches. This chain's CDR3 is CASSLGQGADTEAFF. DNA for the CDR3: TGTGCCAGCAGCTTAGGCCAGGGGGCAGACACTGAAGCTTTCTTT.

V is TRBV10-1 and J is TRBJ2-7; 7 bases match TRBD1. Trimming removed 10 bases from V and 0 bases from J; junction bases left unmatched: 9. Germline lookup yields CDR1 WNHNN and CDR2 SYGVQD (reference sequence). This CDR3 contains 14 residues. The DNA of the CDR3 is TGCGCCATCCTCCTCAGGGGGTACTCCTACGAGCAGTACTTC. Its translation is CAILLRGYSYEQYF.

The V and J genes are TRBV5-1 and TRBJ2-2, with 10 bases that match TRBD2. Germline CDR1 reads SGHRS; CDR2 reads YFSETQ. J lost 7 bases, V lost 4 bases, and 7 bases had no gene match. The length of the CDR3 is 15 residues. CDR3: CASSPSGGAVGELFF. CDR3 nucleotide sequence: TGCGCCAGCAGCCCGAGCGGGGGGGCCGTCGGGGAGCTGTTTTTT. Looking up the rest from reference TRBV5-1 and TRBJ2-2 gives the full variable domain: KAGVTQTPRYLIKTRGQQVTLSCSPISGHRSVSWYQQTPGQGLQFLFEYFSETQRNKGNFPGRFSGRQFSNSRSEMNVSTLELGDSALYLCASSPSGGAVGELFFGEGSRLTVL.

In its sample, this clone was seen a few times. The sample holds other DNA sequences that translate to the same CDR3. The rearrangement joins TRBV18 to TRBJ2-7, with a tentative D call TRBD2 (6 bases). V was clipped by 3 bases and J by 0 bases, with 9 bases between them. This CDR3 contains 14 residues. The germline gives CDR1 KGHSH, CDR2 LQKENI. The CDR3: CASSPGTPSYEQYF. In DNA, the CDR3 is TGTGCCAGCTCACCTGGGACTCCCTCCTACGAGCAGTACTTC.

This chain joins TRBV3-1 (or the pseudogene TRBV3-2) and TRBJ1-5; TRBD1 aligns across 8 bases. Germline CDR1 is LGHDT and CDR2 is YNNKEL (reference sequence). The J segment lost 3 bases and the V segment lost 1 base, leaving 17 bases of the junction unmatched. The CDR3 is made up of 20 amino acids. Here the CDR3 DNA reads TGTGCCAGCAGCCAAGCCACCGGGACAGGTCGGTTTAGTAACAATCAGCCCCAGCATTTT. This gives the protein CASSQATGTGRFSNNQPQHF.

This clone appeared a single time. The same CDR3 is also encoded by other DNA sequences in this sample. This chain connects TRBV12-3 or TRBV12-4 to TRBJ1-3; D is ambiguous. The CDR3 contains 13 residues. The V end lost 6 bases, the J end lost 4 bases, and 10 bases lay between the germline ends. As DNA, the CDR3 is TGTGCCAGCAGCCCTACTTCAGGAAACACCATATATTTT. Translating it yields CASSPTSGNTIYF.

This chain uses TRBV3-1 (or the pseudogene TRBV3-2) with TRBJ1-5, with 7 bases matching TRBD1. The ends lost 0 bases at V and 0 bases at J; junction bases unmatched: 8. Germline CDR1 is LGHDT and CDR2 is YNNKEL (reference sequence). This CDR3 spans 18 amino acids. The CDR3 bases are TGTGCCAGCAGCCAAGATTGGACAGGTCGATATAGCAATCAGCCCCAGCATTTT. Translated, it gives CASSQDWTGRYSNQPQHF.

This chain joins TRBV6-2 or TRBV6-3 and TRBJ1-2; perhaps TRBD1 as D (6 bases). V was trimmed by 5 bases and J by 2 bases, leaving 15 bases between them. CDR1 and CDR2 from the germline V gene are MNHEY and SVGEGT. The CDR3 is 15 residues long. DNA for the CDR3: TGTGCCAGCAGTACTCTTTCCGGGACAAACTATGGCTACACCTTC. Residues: CASSTLSGTNYGYTF.

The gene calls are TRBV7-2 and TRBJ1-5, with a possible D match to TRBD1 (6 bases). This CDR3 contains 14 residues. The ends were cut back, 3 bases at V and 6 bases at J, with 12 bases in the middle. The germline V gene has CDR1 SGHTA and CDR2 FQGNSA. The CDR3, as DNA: TGTGCCAGCAGCTTTAGGGGAGGGGGTCAGCCCCAGCATTTT. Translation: CASSFRGGGQPQHF.

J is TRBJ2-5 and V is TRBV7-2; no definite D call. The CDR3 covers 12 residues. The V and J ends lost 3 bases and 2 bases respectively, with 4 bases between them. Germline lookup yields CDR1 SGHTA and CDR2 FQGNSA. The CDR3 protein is CASSFQQETQYF. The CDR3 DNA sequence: TGTGCCAGCAGCTTTCAGCAAGAGACCCAGTACTTC. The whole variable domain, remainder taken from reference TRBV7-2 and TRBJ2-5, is GAGVSQSPSNKVTEKGKDVELRCDPISGHTALYWYRQSLGQGLEFLIYFQGNSAPDKSGLPSDRFSAERTGGSVSTLTIQRTQQEDSAVYLCASSFQQETQYFGPGTRLLVL.

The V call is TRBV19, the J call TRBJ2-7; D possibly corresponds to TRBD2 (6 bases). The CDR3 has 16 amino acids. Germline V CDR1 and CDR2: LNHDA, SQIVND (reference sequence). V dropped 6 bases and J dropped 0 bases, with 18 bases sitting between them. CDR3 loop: CASSSRDLTSSYEQYF. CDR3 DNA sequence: TGTGCCAGTAGCTCGAGGGACTTAACGAGCTCCTACGAGCAGTACTTC.

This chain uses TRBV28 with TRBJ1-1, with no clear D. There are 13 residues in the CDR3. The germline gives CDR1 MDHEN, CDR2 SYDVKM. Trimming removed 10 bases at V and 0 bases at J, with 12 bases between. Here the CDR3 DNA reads TGTGCCATGGCGGGAATCATGAACACTGAAGCTTTCTTT. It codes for CAMAGIMNTEAFF.

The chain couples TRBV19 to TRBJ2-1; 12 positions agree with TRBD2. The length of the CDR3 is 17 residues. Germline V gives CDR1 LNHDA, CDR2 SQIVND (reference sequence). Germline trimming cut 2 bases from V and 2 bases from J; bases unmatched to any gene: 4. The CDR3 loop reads CASSIPLAGGAYNEQFF. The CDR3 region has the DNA TGTGCCAGTAGTATACCCCTAGCGGGGGGGGCCTACAATGAGCAGTTCTTC.

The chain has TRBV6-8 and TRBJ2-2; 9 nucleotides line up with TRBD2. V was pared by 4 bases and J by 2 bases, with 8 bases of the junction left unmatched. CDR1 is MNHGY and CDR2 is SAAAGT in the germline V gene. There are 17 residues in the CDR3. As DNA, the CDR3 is TGTGCCAGCAGTTTATCTAGCGGGAATCGTAACACCGGGGAGCTGTTTTTT. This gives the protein CASSLSSGNRNTGELFF.

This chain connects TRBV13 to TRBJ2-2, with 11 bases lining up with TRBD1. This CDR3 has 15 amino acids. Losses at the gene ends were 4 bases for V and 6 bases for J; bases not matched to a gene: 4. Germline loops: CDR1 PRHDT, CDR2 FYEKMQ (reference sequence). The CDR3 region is CASSSGQGASGELFF. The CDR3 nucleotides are TGTGCCAGCAGCTCCGGACAGGGGGCTTCCGGGGAGCTGTTTTTT.

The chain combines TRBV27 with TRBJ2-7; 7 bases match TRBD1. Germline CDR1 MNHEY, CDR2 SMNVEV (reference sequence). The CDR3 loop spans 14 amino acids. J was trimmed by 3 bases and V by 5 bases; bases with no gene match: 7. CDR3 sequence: CASSLQGPLYEQYF. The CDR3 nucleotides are TGTGCCAGCAGTCTACAGGGGCCTCTCTACGAGCAGTACTTC.

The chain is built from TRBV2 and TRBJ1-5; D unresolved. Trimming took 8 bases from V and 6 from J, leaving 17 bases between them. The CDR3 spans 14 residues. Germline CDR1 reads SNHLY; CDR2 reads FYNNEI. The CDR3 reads CASSPMAEGQPQHF. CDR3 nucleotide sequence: TGTGCCAGCTCTCCTATGGCGGAAGGTCAGCCCCAGCATTTT.

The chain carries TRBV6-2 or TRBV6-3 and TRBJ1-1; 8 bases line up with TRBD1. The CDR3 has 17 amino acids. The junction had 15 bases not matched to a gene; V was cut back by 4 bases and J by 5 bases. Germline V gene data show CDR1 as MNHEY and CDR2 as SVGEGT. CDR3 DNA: TGTGCCAGCAGTTTCTCTATGAGCGACAGGGGCGGGACTGAAGCTTTCTTT. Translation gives CASSFSMSDRGGTEAFF.

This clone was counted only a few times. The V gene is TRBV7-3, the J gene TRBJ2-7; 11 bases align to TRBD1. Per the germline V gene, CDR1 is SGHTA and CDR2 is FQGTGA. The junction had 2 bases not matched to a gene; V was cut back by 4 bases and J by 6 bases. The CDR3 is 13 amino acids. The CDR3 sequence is CASSSGTGGEQYF. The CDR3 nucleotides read TGTGCCAGCAGCTCCGGGACAGGGGGCGAGCAGTACTTC.

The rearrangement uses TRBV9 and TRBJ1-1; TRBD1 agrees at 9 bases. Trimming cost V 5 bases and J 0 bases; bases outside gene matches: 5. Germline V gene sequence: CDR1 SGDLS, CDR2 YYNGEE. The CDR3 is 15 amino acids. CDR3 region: CASRTGTGLNTEAFF. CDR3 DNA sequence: TGTGCCAGCAGGACCGGGACAGGGCTGAACACTGAAGCTTTCTTT.

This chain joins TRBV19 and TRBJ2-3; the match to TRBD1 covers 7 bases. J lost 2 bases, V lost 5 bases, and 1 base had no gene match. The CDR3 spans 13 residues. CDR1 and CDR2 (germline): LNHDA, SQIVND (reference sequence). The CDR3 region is CASSDRDTDTQYF. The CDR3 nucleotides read TGTGCCAGTAGTGACAGGGACACAGATACGCAGTATTTT.